This T cell receptor beta chain appears in the sequencing data of a study of blood T cells in healthy people across ages. Staff drew around 10 milliliters of peripheral blood from each donor. The sample holds a few counts of this clonotype. Its target is not known. Study-level results: Because donor CMV status was unknown, expanded clonotype changes were possibly confounded.

PCR was performed a second time for about 7 to 12 cycles using a sample-barcoded 5' primer and a J-beta primer mix. TCRdb itself ran the 5' RACE reads through MiXCR, one entry per CDR3 protein. The top ten clones hold around 7.7% of a sample with 1.5 million to 2 million distinct CDR3 sequences, 28% of them seen once. Sequenced: blood. This sequence was found in a woman in her 30s in good health.

The CDR3: CASGWDRGHIQYF. As DNA, the CDR3 is TGTGCTAGTGGTTGGGACAGGGGCCACATTCAGTACTTC. V usage is TRBV12-5 and J usage is TRBJ2-4; 10 nucleotides line up with TRBD1. Germline V gene lookup returns CDR1 LGHNT and CDR2 FRNRAP. V shed 4 bases and J 8 bases; nucleotides not matched to a gene: 2. The CDR3 runs 13 residues.